The clone carrying this TCR beta chain was detected only a few times. Its cognate antigen is unknown. The data stem from a study of T-cell reconstitution after alpha-beta-depleted transplantation in children. Points from the study as a whole: After one year, T-cell counts and TCRbeta diversity mostly came from new T cells. Several hundred expanded graft clones reportedly were the source of alpha-beta T cells about two months after transplant.

Germline assignment: CDR1 MNHNS and CDR2 SASEGT. There are 14 residues in the CDR3. J gave up 6 bases and V 6 bases, and 8 bases lay outside the gene matches. The TCRbeta library was prepared with unique molecular identifiers. TCRdb recomputed calls from the PCR reads with MiXCR, one row per CDR3 protein. The profile shows some 600,000 distinct CDR3 sequences, approximately 12% of them singletons. This clonotype was sampled from a male patient younger than 18 who had a stem cell transplant for acute myeloid leukemia, so the T cells may come from the graft donor. The chain has TRBV6-1 and TRBJ2-1; 7 positions agree with TRBD2. The source material was PBMCs, mostly from graft donor cells, sampled 360 days after TCRalphabeta/CD19-depleted stem cell transplant. CDR3: CASRPGTIGNEQFF. CDR3 in DNA: TGTGCCAGCAGACCCGGGACTATCGGCAATGAGCAGTTCTTC.